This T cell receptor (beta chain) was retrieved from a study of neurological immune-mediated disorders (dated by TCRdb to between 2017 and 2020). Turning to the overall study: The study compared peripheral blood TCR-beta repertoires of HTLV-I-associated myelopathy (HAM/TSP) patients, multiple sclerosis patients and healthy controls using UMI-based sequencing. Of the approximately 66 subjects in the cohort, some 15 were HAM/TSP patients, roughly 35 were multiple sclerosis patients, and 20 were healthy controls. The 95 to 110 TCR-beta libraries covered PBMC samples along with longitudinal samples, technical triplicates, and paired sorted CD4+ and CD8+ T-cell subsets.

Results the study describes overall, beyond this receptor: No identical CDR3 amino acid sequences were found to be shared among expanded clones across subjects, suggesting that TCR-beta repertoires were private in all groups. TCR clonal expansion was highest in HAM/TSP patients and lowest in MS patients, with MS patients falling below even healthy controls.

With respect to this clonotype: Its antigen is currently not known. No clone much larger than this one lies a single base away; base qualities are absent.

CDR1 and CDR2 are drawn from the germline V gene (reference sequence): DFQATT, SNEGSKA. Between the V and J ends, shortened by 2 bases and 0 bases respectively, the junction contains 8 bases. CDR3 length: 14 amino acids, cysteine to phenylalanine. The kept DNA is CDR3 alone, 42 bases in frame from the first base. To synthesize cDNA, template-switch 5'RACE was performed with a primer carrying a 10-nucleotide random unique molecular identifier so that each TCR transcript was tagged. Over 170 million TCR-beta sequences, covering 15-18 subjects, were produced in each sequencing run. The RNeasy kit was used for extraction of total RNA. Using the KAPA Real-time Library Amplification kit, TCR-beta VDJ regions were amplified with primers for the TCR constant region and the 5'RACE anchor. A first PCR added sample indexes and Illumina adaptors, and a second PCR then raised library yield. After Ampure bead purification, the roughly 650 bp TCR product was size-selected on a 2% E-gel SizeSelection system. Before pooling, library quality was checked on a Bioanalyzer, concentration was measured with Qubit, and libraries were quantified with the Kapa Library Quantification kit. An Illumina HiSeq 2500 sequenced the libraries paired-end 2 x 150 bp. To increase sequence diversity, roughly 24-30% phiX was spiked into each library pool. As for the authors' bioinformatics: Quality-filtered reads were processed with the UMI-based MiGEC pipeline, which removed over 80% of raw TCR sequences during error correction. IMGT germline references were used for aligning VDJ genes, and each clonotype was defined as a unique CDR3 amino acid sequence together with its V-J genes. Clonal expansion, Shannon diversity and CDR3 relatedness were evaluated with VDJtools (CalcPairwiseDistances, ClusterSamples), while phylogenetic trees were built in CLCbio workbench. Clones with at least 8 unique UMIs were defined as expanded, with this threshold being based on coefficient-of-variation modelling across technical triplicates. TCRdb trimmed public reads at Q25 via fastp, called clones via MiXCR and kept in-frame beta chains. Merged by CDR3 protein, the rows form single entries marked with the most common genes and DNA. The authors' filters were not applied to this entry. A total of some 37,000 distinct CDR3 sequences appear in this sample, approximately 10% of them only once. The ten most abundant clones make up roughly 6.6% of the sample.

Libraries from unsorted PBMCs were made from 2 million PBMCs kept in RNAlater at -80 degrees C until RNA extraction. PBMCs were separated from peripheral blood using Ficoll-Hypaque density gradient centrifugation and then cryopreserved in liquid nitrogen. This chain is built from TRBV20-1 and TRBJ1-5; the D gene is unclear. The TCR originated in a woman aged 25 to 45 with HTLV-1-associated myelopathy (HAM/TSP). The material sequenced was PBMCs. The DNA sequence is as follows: TGCAGTGCTAGACGTGGGAGTAGCAATCAGCCCCAGCATTTT. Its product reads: CSARRGSSNQPQHF.